Presented here are 31 T cell receptor beta chains from one specimen sequenced in a study of blood T cell repertoires in COVID-19. TCRdb's copy holds only in-frame clones and misses some; the assay was immunoSEQ multiplex PCR. This table holds under 75,000 clones, more than 75% found once. Sequencing was performed on peripheral blood. The receptors shown here come from a woman between 18 and 30 years old with acute or convalescent COVID-19.

The chain couples TRBV7-6 to TRBJ2-5; 13 nucleotides agree with TRBD2. The V gene end was trimmed by 3 bases and the J gene end by 5 bases; junction bases not matched to a gene: 6. The CDR3 covers 16 residues. The V gene's germline CDR1 is SGHVS and CDR2 FNYEAQ. The CDR3 region has the DNA TGTGCCAGCAGCTTTACTAGCGGGAGGGCCGCGGAGACCCAGTACTTC. Translated, it gives CASSFTSGRAAETQYF.

V is TRBV20-1 and J is TRBJ2-3; D is perhaps TRBD2 (5 bases). This CDR3 has 10 amino acids. Trimming stripped 6 bases from V and 10 bases from J, with 11 bases between. CDR1 and CDR2 from the germline V gene are DFQATT and SNEGSKA (reference sequence). The CDR3 DNA sequence: TGCAGTGCCGACCCCGGGGCGCAGTATTTT. The encoded protein is CSADPGAQYF.

The sample holds one count of this clone. The J gene is TRBJ2-3, the V gene TRBV16, with 9 bases that match TRBD1. Germline V gene sequence: CDR1 KGHSY, CDR2 FQNENV. V trimming: 5 bases; J trimming: 5 bases; junction bases outside the gene matches: 5. The length of the CDR3 is 14 residues. CDR3 DNA sequence: TGTGCCAGCAGCAGACGGGACAGGGAAGATACGCAGTATTTT. Its translation is CASSRRDREDTQYF.

V and J are TRBV30 and TRBJ2-7; 7 positions agree with TRBD2. CDR1 GTSNPN and CDR2 SVGIG come from the germline V gene (reference sequence). The CDR3 is 13 amino acids. Trimming removed 2 bases from V and 4 bases from J; junction bases left unmatched: 5. CDR3 DNA: TGTGCCTGGAGTTTGGGAGGGTTGTACGAGCAGTACTTC. Its protein product is CAWSLGGLYEQYF.

This clone was seen a single time. CDR3: CASSPEKGQEDQPQHF. The CDR3 nucleotides are TGTGCCAGCAGCCCCGAGAAGGGACAAGAGGATCAGCCCCAGCATTTT. The chain uses TRBV11-3 and TRBJ1-5, with a weak D call TRBD1 (6 bases). Trimming took 5 bases from V and 5 from J, leaving 19 bases between them. The germline gives CDR1 SGHNT, CDR2 YENEEA. CDR3 size: 16 residues.

CDR3 sequence (DNA): TGTGCCAGCAGTCAGGACAGTTCGGGCTACACCTTC. It specifies CASSQDSSGYTF. V gene TRBV6-2 or TRBV6-3 combines with J gene TRBJ1-2, with D possibly TRBD1 on 6 matching bases. Deletions cut 5 bases from V and 8 bases from J, with 12 bases between. Germline V gene sequence: CDR1 MNHEY, CDR2 SVGEGT. There are 12 residues in the CDR3.

The chain recombines TRBV6-4 with TRBJ2-5, with a tentative D call TRBD2 (6 bases). The germline gives CDR1 MRHNA, CDR2 SNTAGT. V lost 7 bases and J lost 9, with 12 bases in between. This CDR3 contains 11 residues. CDR3 protein: CASTDRGSQYF. The CDR3 DNA sequence: TGTGCCAGCACCGACCGGGGGTCCCAGTACTTC.

The chain joins TRBV18 to TRBJ2-1; TRBD2 aligns across 10 bases. The CDR3 is 17 amino acids. Per germline, CDR1 KGHSH and CDR2 LQKENI. The trim removed 2 bases at V and 7 bases at J, leaving 11 bases unmatched. CDR3 DNA: TGTGCCAGCTCACCAGGGGCTAGCGGGGGTGAGCGTAATGAGCAGTTCTTC. It is translated as CASSPGASGGERNEQFF.

The gene calls are TRBV15 and TRBJ2-1; 8 positions match TRBD1. V shed 4 bases and J 6 bases; nucleotides not matched to a gene: 5. The CDR3 runs 14 residues. Germline V gene data show CDR1 as LNHNV and CDR2 as YYDKDF (reference sequence). CDR3 loop: CATSMDRVLNEQFF. CDR3 in DNA: TGTGCCACCAGCATGGACAGGGTCCTCAATGAGCAGTTCTTC.

This sequence joins TRBV10-1 and TRBJ2-7; TRBD2 matches at 13 bases. CDR3 length equals 13 residues. V lost 6 bases to trimming and J lost 5 bases; unmatched junction nucleotides: 1. CDR1 is WNHNN and CDR2 is SYGVQD in the germline V gene (reference sequence). The CDR3 sequence is CASSGLAGDEQYF. CDR3 DNA: TGCGCCAGCAGCGGACTAGCGGGGGACGAGCAGTACTTC.

The J gene is TRBJ1-2, the V gene TRBV7-9; the D is unclear. Germline V CDR1 and CDR2: SEHNR, FQNEAQ (reference sequence). Trimming stripped 5 bases from V and 3 bases from J, with 10 bases between. The CDR3 consists of 13 residues. For the CDR3, the DNA is TGTGCCAGCAGCCTTAACGGGGACTATGGCTACACCTTC. Protein product: CASSLNGDYGYTF.

V gene TRBV3-1 (or the pseudogene TRBV3-2) combines with J gene TRBJ2-2; 7 bases match TRBD1. CDR3 length: 15 amino acids. Germline CDR1 reads LGHDT; CDR2 reads YNNKEL (reference sequence). V lost 4 bases and J lost 5; bases outside the gene matches: 7. The CDR3 nucleotides are TGTGCCAGCAGCCCACAGGGGCTTCTAACCGGGGAGCTGTTTTTT. Translated: CASSPQGLLTGELFF.

The chain carries TRBV2 and TRBJ2-1; 7 bases are shared with TRBD1. CDR3 length equals 15 residues. V trimming: 2 bases; J trimming: 9 bases; junction bases outside the gene matches: 10. Germline V gives CDR1 SNHLY, CDR2 FYNNEI. CDR3 sequence reads: CASSEREQGLGEQFF. Written as DNA, the CDR3 is TGTGCCAGCAGTGAAAGGGAACAGGGGCTTGGTGAGCAGTTCTTC.

The rearrangement uses TRBV15 and TRBJ1-2, with 8 bases that match TRBD1. V dropped 0 bases and J dropped 7; count of bases not matched to a gene: 7. Germline CDR1 LNHNV, CDR2 YYDKDF (reference sequence). This CDR3 region has 15 residues. The CDR3 nucleotides read TGTGCCACCAGCAGAGATCTCTCCAGGGGGCCTGGCTACACCTTC. Its protein product is CATSRDLSRGPGYTF.

The V and J genes are TRBV4-3 and TRBJ2-2, with TRBD1 as a possible D gene (7 bases). This CDR3 has 18 amino acids. The V and J ends lost 0 bases and 7 bases respectively, with 21 bases between them. Germline loops: CDR1 LGHNA, CDR2 YSLEER. CDR3 in amino acids: CASSQDVARGAESGELFF. In DNA, the CDR3 is TGCGCCAGCAGCCAAGATGTCGCCAGGGGGGCGGAGAGCGGGGAGCTGTTTTTT.

This sequence joins TRBV4-1 and TRBJ1-1, with 8 bases fitting TRBD1. The germline V gene encodes CDR1 MGHRA and CDR2 YSYEKL. CDR3 length: 15 residues. J gave up 3 bases and V 0 bases, and 3 bases lay outside the gene matches. This CDR3 reads CASSQDAGGYTEAFF. The DNA of the CDR3 is TGCGCCAGCAGCCAAGATGCAGGGGGCTACACTGAAGCTTTCTTT.

The chain links TRBV5-1 to TRBJ2-3, with TRBD1 matching over 8 bases. From germline, CDR1 is SGHRS and CDR2 YFSETQ. J lost 1 base, V lost 4 bases, and 2 bases had no gene match. This CDR3 has 14 residues. CDR3 coding DNA: TGCGCCAGCAGCACGGGACAGGGCACAGATACGCAGTATTTT. Residues: CASSTGQGTDTQYF.

The chain employs TRBV11-2 and TRBJ2-3; 8 nucleotides agree with TRBD2. Germline CDR1 SGHAT, CDR2 FQNNGV. Losses at the gene ends were 1 base for V and 2 bases for J; bases not matched to a gene: 5. The CDR3 is 16 residues long. The DNA of the CDR3 is TGTGCCAGCAGCTTAGGGGGTAGCGGGAACACAGATACGCAGTATTTT. It specifies CASSLGGSGNTDTQYF. The full variable domain, its missing parts supplied by reference TRBV11-2 and TRBJ2-3, is EAGVAQSPRYKIIEKRQSVAFWCNPISGHATLYWYQQILGQGPKLLIQFQNNGVVDDSQLPKDRFSAERLKGVDSTLKIQPAKLEDSAVYLCASSLGGSGNTDTQYFGPGTRLTVL.

This rearrangement joins TRBV4-3 to TRBJ2-5; the match to TRBD2 covers 11 bases. From germline, CDR1 is LGHNA and CDR2 YSLEER. The CDR3 runs 16 residues. V dropped 2 bases and J dropped 5; count of bases not matched to a gene: 7. The CDR3 protein is CASSQLTSGGRETQYF. The CDR3 DNA follows: TGCGCCAGCAGCCAACTCACTAGCGGGGGAAGGGAGACCCAGTACTTC.

The genes are TRBV7-2 and TRBJ2-6, with 9 nucleotides matching TRBD1. V lost 5 bases, J lost 4 bases, and 9 bases stayed unmatched. CDR3 length: 17 residues. Germline values: CDR1 SGHTA, CDR2 FQGNSA. CDR3 sequence reads: CASSPGTGIAGANVLTF. The CDR3 DNA reads TGTGCCAGCAGCCCCGGGACAGGGATCGCCGGGGCCAACGTCCTGACTTTC. Full variable domain (missing parts from reference TRBV7-2 and TRBJ2-6): GAGVSQSPSNKVTEKGKDVELRCDPISGHTALYWYRQSLGQGLEFLIYFQGNSAPDKSGLPSDRFSAERTGGSVSTLTIQRTQQEDSAVYLCASSPGTGIAGANVLTFGAGSRLTVL.

The V call is TRBV15, the J call TRBJ2-1; 8 bases fit TRBD1. Trimming removed 5 bases from V and 7 bases from J; junction bases left unmatched: 7. The CDR3 runs to 14 residues. The V gene's germline CDR1 is LNHNV and CDR2 YYDKDF (reference sequence). In DNA form, the CDR3 reads TGTGCCACCAGCGGCCGGAGACAGGGGAATGAGCAGTTCTTC. Protein sequence: CATSGRRQGNEQFF.

This chain joins TRBV10-2 and TRBJ1-1; 7 bases are a match to TRBD1. This CDR3 region has 14 residues. Germline V CDR1 and CDR2: WSHSY, SAAADI. Unmatched junction bases numbered 5, after V lost 6 bases and J lost 1 base. CDR3 bases: TGCGCCAGCAGATGGACAGGAGAGAACACTGAAGCTTTCTTT. Amino acids: CASRWTGENTEAFF.

The chain links TRBV5-4 to TRBJ2-2; possible D gene TRBD2, 6 bases. V was trimmed by 0 bases and J by 5 bases, leaving 14 bases between them. CDR3 size: 16 residues. Germline CDR1 and CDR2: SGHNT and YYREEE (reference sequence). CDR3 in amino acids: CASSLGRGIGTGELFF. For the CDR3, the DNA is TGTGCCAGCAGCTTGGGACGGGGGATAGGGACCGGGGAGCTGTTTTTT.

J is TRBJ1-2 and V is TRBV18; D ambiguous. Trimming removed 3 bases at V and 6 bases at J, with 20 bases between. Germline CDR1 and CDR2: KGHSH and LQKENI. The CDR3 consists of 16 residues. The CDR3 region is CASSPFKPDTSDGYTF. In nucleotides, the CDR3 is TGTGCCAGCTCACCGTTTAAACCCGACACGTCCGATGGCTACACCTTC.

This chain joins TRBV30 and TRBJ1-1; D gene uncertain. V was shortened by 0 bases and J by 0 bases, with 5 bases between the two germline ends. The CDR3 contains 13 residues. Germline V gene sequence: CDR1 GTSNPN, CDR2 SVGIG (reference sequence). In DNA, the CDR3 is TGTGCCTGGAGTGTCGGGGTGAACACTGAAGCTTTCTTT. It encodes CAWSVGVNTEAFF.

The chain couples TRBV14 to TRBJ2-7; TRBD1 aligns across 12 bases. This CDR3 comprises 18 residues. Germline CDR1 reads SGHDN; CDR2 reads FVKESK. J gave up 2 bases and V 0 bases, and 8 bases lay outside the gene matches. CDR3 DNA sequence: TGTGCCAGCAGCCAAGATTGGGCGGGACAGGGGGCACCCTACGAGCAGTACTTC. Protein product: CASSQDWAGQGAPYEQYF.

In this sample, this clone turned up a few times. The chain joins TRBV28 to TRBJ1-6, with D maybe TRBD1 (6 bases). The V and J ends lost 5 bases and 5 bases respectively, with 19 bases between them. Germline V gene sequence: CDR1 MDHEN, CDR2 SYDVKM. This CDR3 is built from 17 residues. CDR3 coding DNA: TGTGCCAGCAGTACCTTTCCACCGGGACACAATAATTCACCCCTCCACTTT. Translated: CASSTFPPGHNNSPLHF.

The V call is TRBV6-5, the J call TRBJ2-2, with D possibly matching TRBD1 (5 bases). Trimming cost V 8 bases and J 4 bases, with 14 bases left between them. Germline V gene data show CDR1 as MNHEY and CDR2 as SVGAGI. CDR3 length: 14 residues. The CDR3 here is CASVLGDITGELFF. For the CDR3, the DNA is TGTGCCAGCGTTCTAGGGGATATCACCGGGGAGCTGTTTTTT.

The V call is TRBV6-5, the J call TRBJ2-3; tentatively, D is TRBD2 (6 bases). CDR3 length: 13 residues. The V end lost 5 bases, the J end lost 4 bases, and 10 bases lay between the germline ends. The germline CDR1 and CDR2 sequences are MNHEY and SVGAGI. This chain's CDR3 is CASSNPGADTQYF. Written as DNA, the CDR3 is TGTGCCAGCAGTAACCCGGGGGCAGATACGCAGTATTTT.

The chain joins TRBV5-4 to TRBJ2-1; no firm D call. Germline V gene sequence: CDR1 SGHNT, CDR2 YYREEE (reference sequence). V was cut by 4 bases and J by 8 bases, with 13 bases left in between. The CDR3 covers 13 residues. As DNA, the CDR3 is TGTGCCAGCAGCCTCCCCTTCGGAGATGAGCAGTTCTTC. Protein: CASSLPFGDEQFF.

The CDR3 sequence: CAWSPTLPDRPLGIQYF. CDR3 nucleotide sequence: TGTGCCTGGAGCCCTACCTTACCCGACAGACCCCTGGGCATTCAGTACTTC. This chain joins TRBV30 and TRBJ2-4, with D tentatively TRBD1 (5 bases). The CDR3 loop spans 17 amino acids. CDR1 is GTSNPN and CDR2 is SVGIG in the germline V gene (reference sequence). V shed 3 bases and J shed 9 bases, with 27 bases lying between them.